This T cell receptor (beta chain) appears in the sequencing data of a study of CD8 T cells in Susac syndrome. Looked up from germline, CDR1 is SGHRS and CDR2 is YFSETQ. The CDR3 length is 15 residues. The V gene end was trimmed by 4 bases and the J gene end by 4 bases; junction bases not matched to a gene: 9. Reverse transcription of roughly 0.45 to 1 ug RNA used random hexamers. The CDR3 of TCR beta was amplified by immunoSEQ multiplex PCR across 54 Vbeta and 13 Jbeta. TCRdb reprocessed the immunoSEQ multiplex PCR reads via MiXCR and lists one record per CDR3 protein. Of 150,000 to 200,000 distinct CDR3 sequences in the sample, about 95% were seen once.

The chain combines TRBV5-1 with TRBJ2-7; 9 nucleotides match TRBD1. This clonotype was obtained from a human donor in good health. Sequenced sample: CD4+ T cells from PBMCs. Here the CDR3 reads CASSLRQGDDYEQYF. The CDR3 DNA is TGCGCCAGCAGCCTGCGACAGGGGGATGATTACGAGCAGTACTTC.